This T cell receptor beta chain emerged from a study of blood T cell repertoires in COVID-19. At the level of the study: COVID-19 samples, acute and convalescent, were from the United States, Italy and Spain. T cells, B-cell-depleted T cells, or PBMCs supplied cDNA or gDNA.

This clone was counted between two and nine times. Source study methods: From reference gene primer amplification, estimates of nucleated cell counts were derived. Produced via immunoSEQ multiplex PCR; TCRdb's table is partial and in-frame only. D and trimming were read from the DNA, whereas the V and J calls and clone size are those reported in that table. The sample shows approximately 300,000 clones, 80% to 90% of them seen only once. This CDR3 spans 14 amino acids. The V gene lost 0 bases and the J gene lost 9 bases, with 13 bases spanning the gap. In germline, CDR1 is LGHDT, CDR2 YNNKEL (reference sequence).

The chain joins TRBV3-1 (or the pseudogene TRBV3-2) to TRBJ2-3; tentatively, D is TRBD2 (5 bases). The sample was peripheral blood. The receptor was derived from a woman between 50 and 59 years old with acute or convalescent COVID-19. The CDR3 spells CASSQDGERATQYF. The CDR3 nucleotides read TGTGCCAGCAGCCAAGATGGAGAGAGGGCGACGCAGTATTTT.